This T cell receptor (beta chain) was captured by sequencing in a study of T cell changes during pregnancy in multiple sclerosis. The method was immunoSEQ multiplex PCR; TCRdb's version includes in-frame clones alone and lacks a portion of them. The sample consists of 90,000 or so clones, 91% of them appearing once. The CDR3 has 11 amino acids. The germline CDR1 and CDR2 sequences are MNHEY and SMNVEV (reference sequence). V was clipped by 5 bases and J by 10 bases, with 11 bases between them. This TCR came from a female donor with multiple sclerosis, enrolled in a pregnancy study. The chain combines TRBV27 with TRBJ2-5; D is uncertain. Sequencing was performed on peripheral blood, taken before pregnancy. The CDR3 sequence: CASSDGEDQYF. The DNA of the CDR3 is TGTGCCAGCAGTGATGGAGAGGACCAGTACTTC.